This T cell receptor (beta chain) emerged from a study of CD8 T cells in Susac syndrome. Turning to the study itself: Intravenous immunoglobulin alone or corticosteroids were being given to patients with Susac syndrome at blood draw, unless they were therapy-naive.

With random hexamers, reverse transcription was performed on roughly 0.45 to 1 ug of RNA. MiXCR was run by TCRdb on the immunoSEQ multiplex PCR reads, yielding one entry per CDR3 protein. The table includes 200,000 to 250,000 distinct CDR3 sequences, approximately 94% detected once. Note on this clonotype: Its antigen is still unknown.

CDR1 SSHAT and CDR2 FNYEAQ come from the germline V gene (reference sequence). The CDR3 runs 12 residues. The authors carried out high-throughput sequencing of TCR beta. They applied it to CD8+ and CD4+ T cells obtained from blood. Study-level findings and limits: That the number of individuals in its TCR sequencing and HLA analysis was relatively small was acknowledged by the study. When the CD4+ T cell repertoires of patients with Susac syndrome were examined, they did not show any clonal expansion.

The sample consisted of CD4+ T cells from PBMCs. This chain connects TRBV7-7 to TRBJ2-5, with TRBD2 as a possible D gene (5 bases). This TCR came from a human donor with Susac syndrome. CDR3 residues: CASEGPQETQYF. DNA for the CDR3: TGTGCTAGCGAAGGCCCACAAGAGACCCAGTACTTC.